These T cell receptor beta chains were read from a single sample in a study of T cells in pancreatic ductal adenocarcinoma. Profiled with immunoSEQ multiplex PCR; TCRdb holds only in-frame clones, not every one. The data contain roughly 100,000 clones, 90% to 95% of them singletons. The sample comprised PBMCs. These receptors were collected from a human donor with pancreatic ductal adenocarcinoma. The CDR3 runs from the conserved cysteine through the conserved F or W. Fields, in order: clone size, V gene, J gene, D gene, CDR3 DNA, CDR3 protein. A D gene is named only where the DNA matches it firmly. Some rows have no size entry. The others give once, few or many, or a class for an expanded clone.

-	TRBV7-6	TRBJ2-1	TRBD1	TGTGCCAGCAGCTTAGCGGTATCAGGGGGCCATGAGCAGTTCTTC	CASSLAVSGGHEQFF
-	TRBV7-8	TRBJ2-5	TRBD1	TGTGCCAGCACCACAATCGCGAGACAGGGATGGACCCAGTACTTC	CASTTIARQGWTQYF
-	TRBV6-1	TRBJ1-4	-	TGTGCCAGCAGTGATTATGCAACTAATGAAAAACTGTTTTTT	CASSDYATNEKLFF
-	TRBV6-5	TRBJ1-2	-	TGTGCCAGCACCCTCCAGACGGGAGCTAACTATGGCTACACCTTC	CASTLQTGANYGYTF
-	TRBV6-4	TRBJ2-7	TRBD1	TGTGCCAGCAAAATGACAGGGGGCTTTTCCTACGAGCAGTACTTC	CASKMTGGFSYEQYF
-	TRBV5-8	TRBJ2-7	-	TGTGCCAGCAGCTTGCAGGGGCTCGGCTACGAGCAGTACTTC	CASSLQGLGYEQYF
large	TRBV11-2	TRBJ2-7	-	TGTGCCAGCAGCTTCGACAGTAGTAACTTTTACGAGCAGTACTTC	CASSFDSSNFYEQYF
-	TRBV4-1	TRBJ1-1	TRBD1	TGCGCCAGCAGCCTCGGACAGGGGGCCCGGAGCAACCTTGAAGCTTTCTTT	CASSLGQGARSNLEAFF
-	TRBV9	TRBJ2-2	TRBD2	TGTGCCAGCAGCGTAGATAGCGGGAGCACCGGGGAGCTGTTTTTT	CASSVDSGSTGELFF
-	TRBV9	TRBJ2-3	-	TGTGCCAGCAGCGCCACCTCCCACTACGCAGATACGCAGTATTTT	CASSATSHYADTQYF
-	TRBV18	TRBJ2-7	-	TGTGCCAGCTCGTCAGAAAACAGGCTCCCTACGGTGCAGTACTTC	CASSSENRLPTVQYF
-	TRBV6-1	TRBJ2-7	TRBD2	TGTGCCAGCAGTGCGACGGGAGGCTCCTACGAGCAGTACTTC	CASSATGGSYEQYF
-	TRBV30	TRBJ2-1	-	TGTGCCTGGACCAAACAGGGATCCTACAATGAGCAGTTCTTC	CAWTKQGSYNEQFF
once	TRBV15	TRBJ2-7	-	TGTGCCACCAGCACACGAGCCCCCTCCGAGCAGTACTTC	CATSTRAPSEQYF
-	TRBV7-8	TRBJ1-1	-	TGTGCCAGCAGCTCCTCCGTCGTCTCGGCTTTCTTT	CASSSSVVSAFF
-	TRBV5-1	TRBJ2-7	-	TGCGCCAGCAGCTTCAGCGGAATTTCCTACGAGCAGTACTTC	CASSFSGISYEQYF
-	TRBV6-5	TRBJ2-7	TRBD1	TGTGCCAGCAGTTTTTTTCAGGGGGCCTACGAGCAGTACTTC	CASSFFQGAYEQYF
-	TRBV5-6	TRBJ1-5	-	TGTGCCAGCAGCTTGGCCCGCTCGGGTTTGGGCAATCAGCCCCAGCATTTT	CASSLARSGLGNQPQHF
-	TRBV27	TRBJ1-1	-	TGTGCCAGCAGTTATACAGAGAACACTGAAGCTTTCTTT	CASSYTENTEAFF
-	TRBV5-1	TRBJ2-3	-	TGCGCCAGCAGCTTTTCGCCAGTGAGCACAGATACGCAGTATTTT	CASSFSPVSTDTQYF
-	TRBV27	TRBJ2-3	TRBD2	TGTGCCAGCAGTTTATTCAGGACTAGCGGGAGAGGAGATACGCAGTATTTT	CASSLFRTSGRGDTQYF
-	TRBV2	TRBJ1-1	-	TGTGCCAGCCGAGCCTCTTCGAACACTGAAGCTTTCTTT	CASRASSNTEAFF
-	TRBV11-2	TRBJ2-3	-	TGTGCCAGCAGCTTAGACCCGACTTTCACAGATACGCAGTATTTT	CASSLDPTFTDTQYF
-	TRBV5-1	TRBJ2-7	TRBD1	TGCGCCAGCAGCCTAAAACCGGGACAGGTTCCCGAGCAGTACTTC	CASSLKPGQVPEQYF
-	TRBV29-1	TRBJ2-1	TRBD2	TGCAGCCTTACAGCGGGAGTAAGCGAGCAGTTCTTC	CSLTAGVSEQFF
-	TRBV6-5	TRBJ1-1	-	TGTGCCAGCAGTTATACTAAAAACACTGAAGCTTTCTTT	CASSYTKNTEAFF